This T cell receptor beta chain comes out of a study of blood T cell repertoires in COVID-19. Study overall: The study drew acute and convalescent COVID-19 samples from the United States, Italy and Spain.

In the study's own analysis: Nucleated cell counts were estimated from reference gene primer amplification. Data came from immunoSEQ multiplex PCR; TCRdb stores just in-frame clones and leaves some out. From that table come the V and J calls and clone size; the DNA was used to work out D and trimming. This sample has 250,000 to 350,000 clones, with approximately 90% found just once. The V gene's germline CDR1 is MGHRA and CDR2 YSYEKL. V lost 0 bases, J lost 3 bases, and 7 bases stayed unmatched. The CDR3 runs to 17 residues. Seattle's cohort entered during active infection and was followed longitudinally. This clone was observed a handful of times.

The sequenced sample consisted of peripheral blood. This chain joins TRBV4-1 and TRBJ2-7; 11 bases are a match to TRBD2. This clonotype originated in a woman aged 45-59 years with COVID-19, enrolled during active disease. The CDR3, as DNA: TGCGCCAGCAGCCAAGATCCTAGCGGGAGGTTTGTCTACGAGCAGTACTTC. This codes for CASSQDPSGRFVYEQYF.